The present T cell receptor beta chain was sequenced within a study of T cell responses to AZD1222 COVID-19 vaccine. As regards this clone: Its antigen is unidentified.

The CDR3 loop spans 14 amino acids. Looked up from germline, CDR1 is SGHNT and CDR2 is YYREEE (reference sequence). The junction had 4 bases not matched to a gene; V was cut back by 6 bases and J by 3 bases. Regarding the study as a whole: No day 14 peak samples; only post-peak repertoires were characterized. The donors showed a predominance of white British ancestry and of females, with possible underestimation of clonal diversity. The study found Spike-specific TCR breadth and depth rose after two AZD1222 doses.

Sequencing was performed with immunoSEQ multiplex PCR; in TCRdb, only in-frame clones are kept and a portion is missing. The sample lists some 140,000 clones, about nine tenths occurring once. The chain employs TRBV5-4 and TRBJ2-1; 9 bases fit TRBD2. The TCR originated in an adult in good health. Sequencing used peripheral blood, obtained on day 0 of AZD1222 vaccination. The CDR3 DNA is TGTGCCAGCATAGCGGGGGATCGCTACAATGAGCAGTTCTTC. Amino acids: CASIAGDRYNEQFF.